A single sample is the source of the 11 T cell receptor beta chains below, sequenced in a study of shared clonotypes between healthy human individuals. TCRdb's copy holds only in-frame clones and misses some; the assay was immunoSEQ multiplex PCR. The table includes 1.4 million to 1.5 million clones, about 96% detected once. Material for sequencing was naive CD4+ T cells sorted from blood. Indicated subset: CD45RA+ positively selected. The receptor set was obtained from a man younger than 40 in good health.

The chain combines TRBV11-2 with TRBJ2-1; tentatively, D is TRBD1 (5 bases). The CDR3 covers 15 residues. CDR1 SGHAT and CDR2 FQNNGV come from the germline V gene. V was pared by 3 bases and J by 4 bases, with 13 bases between. The CDR3 spells CASSFRGLQYNEQFF. Written as DNA, the CDR3 is TGTGCCAGCAGCTTTAGGGGTCTCCAATACAATGAGCAGTTCTTC.

The gene calls are TRBV11-2 and TRBJ1-2; no firm D call. CDR1 and CDR2 from the germline V gene are SGHAT and FQNNGV. Trimming removed 1 base from V and 2 bases from J, with 14 bases in between. CDR3 size: 16 residues. The CDR3 is CASSLVLTTSNYGYTF. CDR3 sequence (DNA): TGTGCCAGCAGCTTAGTGCTCACGACAAGCAACTATGGCTACACCTTC.

The J gene is TRBJ2-7, the V gene TRBV28; perhaps TRBD2 as D (6 bases). CDR1 and CDR2 (germline): MDHEN, SYDVKM. The V gene lost 6 bases and the J gene lost 0 bases, with 15 bases spanning the gap. The CDR3 sequence is 15 residues long. The CDR3 DNA reads TGTGCCAGCAGACCCTCAGGGACTTCCTCCTACGAGCAGTACTTC. It specifies CASRPSGTSSYEQYF.

The chain links TRBV18 to TRBJ1-6; weak D call: TRBD1 (6 bases). Per the germline V gene, CDR1 is KGHSH and CDR2 is LQKENI. This CDR3 has 15 amino acids. With 3 bases removed from V and 8 bases from J, the gap between germline ends came to 14 bases. Here the CDR3 reads CASSPVTGPDSPLHF. Here the CDR3 DNA reads TGTGCCAGCTCACCTGTGACAGGCCCTGATTCACCCCTCCACTTT.

The V call is TRBV10-1, the J call TRBJ1-5; the D gene is possibly TRBD1 (5 bases). V was shortened by 6 bases and J by 3 bases, with 15 bases between the two germline ends. The CDR3 loop spans 15 amino acids. Germline assignment: CDR1 WNHNN and CDR2 SYGVQD (reference sequence). The CDR3 DNA reads TGCGCCAGCAGCGGGGGTCGACAGAACAATCAGCCCCAGCATTTT. It yields the protein CASSGGRQNNQPQHF.

The chain uses TRBV6-1 and TRBJ2-7; 9 positions match TRBD1. Germline-derived CDR1 and CDR2 are MNHNS and SASEGT. CDR3 length: 11 residues. The V and J ends lost 5 bases and 13 bases, in that order; junction bases with no gene match: 6. The CDR3 sequence is CASSNNRGQYF. The CDR3 DNA reads as TGTGCCAGCAGTAACAACAGGGGGCAATACTTC.

J is TRBJ2-7 and V is TRBV4-1; TRBD2 matches 13 bases. This CDR3 contains 17 residues. J lost 6 bases, V lost 1 base, and 9 bases had no gene match. Germline assignment: CDR1 MGHRA and CDR2 YSYEKL. This CDR3 reads CASSQAPPGLAGFEQYF. The CDR3 region has the DNA TGCGCCAGCAGCCAAGCACCTCCGGGACTAGCGGGATTCGAGCAGTACTTC.

The CDR3 nucleotides are TGCGCCAGCAGCTTGCTCACGGGACGTACCTACAATGAGCAGTTCTTC. As protein: CASSLLTGRTYNEQFF. The gene calls are TRBV5-1 and TRBJ2-1, with D perhaps being TRBD1 or TRBD2 (5 bases each). Germline V gene sequence: CDR1 SGHRS, CDR2 YFSETQ. The ends were cut back, 1 base at V and 2 bases at J, with 13 bases in the middle. This CDR3 is 16 amino acids long.

The chain joins TRBV7-2 to TRBJ2-7; TRBD2 aligns across 13 bases. This CDR3 has 16 residues. The V segment lost 7 bases and the J segment 4 bases; nucleotides outside the gene matches: 10. Germline CDR1 is SGHTA and CDR2 is FQGNSA. CDR3 nucleotide sequence: TGTGCCAGCAAACCGACTAGCGGGGGGACAACTTACGAGCAGTACTTC. It yields the protein CASKPTSGGTTYEQYF.

The chain is built from TRBV18 and TRBJ2-5; weak D call: TRBD2 (5 bases). The V gene's germline CDR1 is KGHSH and CDR2 LQKENI. This CDR3 is 15 amino acids long. With 3 bases removed from V and 5 bases from J, the gap between germline ends came to 16 bases. As DNA, the CDR3 is TGTGCCAGCTCACCGAGGTCCGTGGGCGGGGAGACCCAGTACTTC. Encoded protein: CASSPRSVGGETQYF.

Comments on this clone: The sample carries other DNA sequences with the same CDR3. J is TRBJ2-2 and V is TRBV9; TRBD2 matches 10 bases. Per the germline V gene, CDR1 is SGDLS and CDR2 is YYNGEE. V shed 1 base and J 4 bases; nucleotides not matched to a gene: 4. This CDR3 is built from 16 residues. The CDR3 DNA is TGTGCCAGCAGCGTAAGACTAGCGGGCGGCACCGGGGAGCTGTTTTTT. The encoded protein is CASSVRLAGGTGELFF.